The text below deals with one T cell receptor beta chain. Data came from immunoSEQ multiplex PCR; TCRdb stores just in-frame clones and leaves some out. The sample holds about 220,000 clones, 82% seen once. The sample belongs to a study of blood T cell repertoires in COVID-19. Study-level information: Specimens from acute and convalescent COVID-19 originated in the United States, Italy and Spain.

The V and J ends lost 5 bases and 0 bases respectively, with 7 bases between them. The germline V gene has CDR1 KGHSH and CDR2 LQKENI. CDR3 length: 13 amino acids. The receptor was isolated from an older woman who had recovered from COVID-19. The sample was PBMCs or T cells enriched from blood (not recorded which). The chain links TRBV18 to TRBJ1-2; D might be TRBD1 (5 bases). The CDR3 DNA sequence: TGTGCCAGCTCAGCGACAGCTAACTATGGCTACACCTTC. Translated: CASSATANYGYTF.